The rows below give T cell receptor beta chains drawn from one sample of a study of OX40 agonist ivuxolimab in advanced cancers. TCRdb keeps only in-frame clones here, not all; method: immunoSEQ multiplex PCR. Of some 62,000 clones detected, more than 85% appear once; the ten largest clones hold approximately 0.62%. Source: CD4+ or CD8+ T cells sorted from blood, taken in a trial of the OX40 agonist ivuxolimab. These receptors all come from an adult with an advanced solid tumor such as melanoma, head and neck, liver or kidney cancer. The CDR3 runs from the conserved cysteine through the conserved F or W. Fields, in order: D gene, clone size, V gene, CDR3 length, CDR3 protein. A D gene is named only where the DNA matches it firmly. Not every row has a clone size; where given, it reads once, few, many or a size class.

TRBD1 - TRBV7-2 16 CASSLAQGQGQETQYF
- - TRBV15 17 CATSRISGNWANEKLFF
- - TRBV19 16 CASSMWTVSPKNIQYF
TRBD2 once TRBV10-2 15 CASSALAGSYNEQFF
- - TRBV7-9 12 CASSLALAEQYF
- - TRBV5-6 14 CASSRGRENYGYTF
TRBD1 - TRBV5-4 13 CASSLNTGTDPYF
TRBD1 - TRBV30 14 CAWNVQGAGGTIYF
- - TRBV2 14 CASQEVGVGEKLFF
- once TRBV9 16 CASSPRVGGTYNEQFF
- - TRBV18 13 CASSPTGDYGYTF
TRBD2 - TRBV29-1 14 CSVRASGSTDTQYF
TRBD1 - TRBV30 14 CAWKYGTDNQPQHF
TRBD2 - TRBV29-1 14 CSGQGLAGGDTQYF
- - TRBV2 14 CASSKGTVYQPQHF
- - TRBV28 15 CASSLPIKDRNEQFF
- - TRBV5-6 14 CASSLGGVNQPQHF
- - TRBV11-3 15 CASSLDGTAGNTIYF
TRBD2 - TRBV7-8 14 CASSKRGPAYEQYF
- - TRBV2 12 CASSLGDTEAFF
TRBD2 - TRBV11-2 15 CASSPGLADYNEQFF
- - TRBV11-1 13 CASSLEMGETQYF
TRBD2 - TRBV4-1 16 CASSQDRSGRGYEQYF
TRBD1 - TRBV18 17 CASSRDPGGTGTGELFF
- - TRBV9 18 CASSVGIGTATSQDTQYF
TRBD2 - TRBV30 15 CAGTSGISSYNEQFF
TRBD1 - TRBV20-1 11 CSVGQDYEQYF
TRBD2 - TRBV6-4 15 CASSRLAGNTGELFF
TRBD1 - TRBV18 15 CASSPPMTGVETQYF
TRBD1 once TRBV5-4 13 CASTPQGAYEQFF
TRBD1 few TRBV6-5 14 CASRRGGAGTEAFF
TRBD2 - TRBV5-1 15 CASRSLAGGTDTQYF
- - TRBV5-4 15 CASSNGQPSGNTIYF
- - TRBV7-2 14 CASSLSGQLYGYTF
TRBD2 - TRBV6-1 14 CASSPGLAGYEQYF
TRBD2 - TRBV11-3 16 CASSFPAGVQRETQYF
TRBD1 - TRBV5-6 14 CASSAGQLNTEAFF
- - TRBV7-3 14 CASSVGQPGNTIYF
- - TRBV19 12 CASSGFAAEAFF
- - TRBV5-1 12 CASSPPDEKLFF
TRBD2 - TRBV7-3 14 CASSPAGGLNEQFF